The 22 T cell receptor beta chains presented below share a single source sample, sequenced in a study of blood T cell repertoires in COVID-19. Assay: immunoSEQ multiplex PCR; the TCRdb copy retains only in-frame clones and omits some. The table has about 250,000 clones, approximately 90% seen once; the top ten hold approximately 0.84%. The sample was peripheral blood. These receptors were taken from a young man with acute or convalescent COVID-19.

The chain's CDR3 is CASSSRDRGLEQFF. The CDR3, as DNA: TGTGCCAGCAGCTCCCGGGACAGGGGGCTTGAGCAGTTCTTC. The rearrangement joins TRBV11-3 to TRBJ2-1, with 12 nucleotides matching TRBD1. The V gene's germline CDR1 is SGHNT and CDR2 YENEEA. Trimming cost V 4 bases and J 9 bases; bases outside gene matches: 4. This CDR3 is 14 amino acids long.

The chain uses TRBV2 and TRBJ1-5; a weak D match, TRBD1 (6 bases). V gave up 6 bases and J gave up 6 bases, with 21 bases separating them. CDR3 length: 16 residues. Germline CDR1 SNHLY, CDR2 FYNNEI. This CDR3 is CASRHQGPQSGQPQHF. The CDR3 region has the DNA TGTGCCAGCAGACACCAGGGGCCCCAATCGGGTCAGCCCCAGCATTTT.

The chain employs TRBV30 and TRBJ2-3; D is unclear. V was trimmed by 3 bases and J by 2 bases, leaving 6 bases between them. The germline gives CDR1 GTSNPN, CDR2 SVGIG (reference sequence). The CDR3 extends over 12 amino acids. The CDR3 reads CAWRQNTDTQYF. The CDR3 nucleotides are TGTGCCTGGAGACAGAACACAGATACGCAGTATTTT. Full variable domain (remainder filled in from reference TRBV30 and TRBJ2-3): SQTIHQWPATLVQPVGSPLSLECTVEGTSNPNLYWYRQAAGRGLQLLFYSVGIGQISSEVPQNLSASRPQDRQFILSSKKLLLSDSGFYLCAWRQNTDTQYFGPGTRLTVL.

J is TRBJ1-5 and V is TRBV19, with 7 bases identical to TRBD1. CDR1 and CDR2 (germline): LNHDA, SQIVND (reference sequence). The CDR3 spans 15 residues. J was trimmed by 6 bases and V by 1 base; bases with no gene match: 6. The CDR3 is CASSIGAGGSQPQHF. CDR3 DNA sequence: TGTGCCAGTAGTATAGGGGCAGGGGGGAGTCAGCCCCAGCATTTT.

This chain connects TRBV7-6 to TRBJ1-5; no clear D gene. The CDR3 has 16 residues. Germline CDR1 SGHVS, CDR2 FNYEAQ. Trimming shortened V by 1 base and J by 0 bases, and 10 bases separated the two germline ends. The DNA of the CDR3 is TGTGCCAGCAGCTTAGGCGCGAGAAATAGCAATCAGCCCCAGCATTTT. It translates to CASSLGARNSNQPQHF.

CDR3 nucleotide sequence: TGTGCCAGCAGCCTGGGGGGGGCCTATGGCTACACCTTC. Protein: CASSLGGAYGYTF. The J gene is TRBJ1-2, the V gene TRBV7-9; TRBD1 might be the D (6 bases). The V gene lost 5 bases and the J gene lost 4 bases, with 11 bases spanning the gap. CDR1 is SEHNR, CDR2 FQNEAQ, per germline (reference sequence). CDR3 length: 13 residues.

This CDR3 reads CSARSGSSTDTQYF. In DNA form, the CDR3 reads TGCAGCGCCAGAAGCGGATCTAGCACAGATACGCAGTATTTT. This chain connects TRBV29-1 to TRBJ2-3, with TRBD2 as a possible D gene (5 bases). Germline V gene data show CDR1 as SQVTM and CDR2 as ANQGSEA. The CDR3 has 14 residues. Trimming removed 7 bases from V and 0 bases from J, with 14 bases in between.

This rearrangement joins TRBV6-5 to TRBJ2-1; 10 bases line up with TRBD1. The V segment lost 4 bases and the J segment 7 bases; nucleotides outside the gene matches: 7. The CDR3 extends over 15 amino acids. CDR1 is MNHEY and CDR2 is SVGAGI in the germline V gene. The CDR3 coding sequence is TGTGCCAGCAGTTCTCGGACAGGGGGGGGGAATGAGCAGTTCTTC. As protein: CASSSRTGGGNEQFF.

The rearrangement links TRBV28 to TRBJ2-1; 13 bases fit TRBD2. J gave up 10 bases and V 6 bases, and 15 bases lay outside the gene matches. In germline, CDR1 is MDHEN, CDR2 SYDVKM. The CDR3 is 17 amino acids. This chain's CDR3 is CASRYAGSGLAGQEQFF. Here the CDR3 DNA reads TGTGCCAGCAGATACGCCGGATCGGGACTAGCGGGACAAGAGCAGTTCTTC.

V gene TRBV4-1 combines with J gene TRBJ2-7, with D uncertain. Germline loops: CDR1 MGHRA, CDR2 YSYEKL. The CDR3 loop spans 13 amino acids. Trimming took off 0 bases at V and 4 bases at J, with 7 bases between the two ends. The CDR3 sequence: CASSQEGTYEQYF. DNA of the CDR3: TGCGCCAGCAGCCAAGAGGGCACATACGAGCAGTACTTC.

This clone was seen only once. V is TRBV7-6 and J is TRBJ1-2, with TRBD1 as a possible D gene (6 bases). Per the germline V gene, CDR1 is SGHVS and CDR2 is FNYEAQ. V was cut by 5 bases and J by 5 bases, with 12 bases left in between. CDR3 length: 13 amino acids. The CDR3 reads CASSNQGMYGYTF. Here the CDR3 DNA reads TGTGCCAGCAGCAACCAGGGGATGTATGGCTACACCTTC.

The V call is TRBV9, the J call TRBJ2-7; TRBD1 matches at 10 bases. In germline, CDR1 is SGDLS, CDR2 YYNGEE. The CDR3 consists of 15 residues. V dropped 0 bases and J dropped 2; count of bases not matched to a gene: 2. The CDR3 region has the DNA TGTGCCAGCAGCGTAGGGGGGACAGGGGCCTACGAGCAGTACTTC. Amino acid sequence: CASSVGGTGAYEQYF. Full variable domain (missing parts from reference TRBV9 and TRBJ2-7): DSGVTQTPKHLITATGQRVTLRCSPRSGDLSVYWYQQSLDQGLQFLIQYYNGEERAKGNILERFSAQQFPDLHSELNLSSLELGDSALYFCASSVGGTGAYEQYFGPGTRLTVT.

The chain couples TRBV28 to TRBJ2-7; 8 bases fit TRBD1. After removal of 7 bases from V and 3 bases from J, the junction contained 20 bases not matched to a gene. CDR1 MDHEN and CDR2 SYDVKM come from the germline V gene. The CDR3 is 18 amino acids. The CDR3 DNA reads as TGTGCCAGCAAGAGAGACAGGGGTCGCGTTTTAGGGCACTACGAGCAGTACTTC. It translates to CASKRDRGRVLGHYEQYF. Full variable domain (missing parts from reference TRBV28 and TRBJ2-7): DVKVTQSSRYLVKRTGEKVFLECVQDMDHENMFWYRQDPGLGLRLIYFSYDVKMKEKGDIPEGYSVSREKKERFSLILESASTNQTSMYLCASKRDRGRVLGHYEQYFGPGTRLTVT.

This sequence joins TRBV3-1 (or the pseudogene TRBV3-2) and TRBJ1-2; 7 bases align to TRBD1. This CDR3 is built from 15 residues. Germline lookup yields CDR1 LGHDT and CDR2 YNNKEL (reference sequence). The V gene end was trimmed by 4 bases and the J gene end by 4 bases; junction bases not matched to a gene: 9. The CDR3 sequence: CASSRNHRGGYGYTF. DNA of the CDR3: TGTGCCAGCAGCCGGAACCACAGGGGTGGCTATGGCTACACCTTC.

The gene calls are TRBV10-1 and TRBJ1-4; D remains ambiguous. Germline assignment: CDR1 WNHNN and CDR2 SYGVQD (reference sequence). Trimming took 4 bases from V and 5 from J, leaving 14 bases between them. CDR3 length: 15 residues. The chain's CDR3 is CASSGPPRVNEKLFF. The DNA of the CDR3 is TGCGCCAGCAGTGGCCCGCCGCGGGTGAATGAAAAACTGTTTTTT.

The rearrangement uses TRBV3-1 (or the pseudogene TRBV3-2) and TRBJ1-1; perhaps TRBD1 as D (5 bases). The germline CDR1 and CDR2 sequences are LGHDT and YNNKEL (reference sequence). Trimming stripped 1 base from V and 0 bases from J, with 6 bases between. This CDR3 has 14 residues. Written as DNA, the CDR3 is TGTGCCAGCAGCCAAGGACAGCTGAACACTGAAGCTTTCTTT. This encodes CASSQGQLNTEAFF.

V gene TRBV5-6 combines with J gene TRBJ2-1; 9 bases are shared with TRBD2. The V and J ends lost 1 base and 3 bases, in that order; junction bases with no gene match: 5. The CDR3 contains 16 residues. Germline values: CDR1 SGHDT, CDR2 YYEEEE. The DNA for the CDR3 is TGTGCCAGCAGCTTGACCGAACTAGCGGGCTACAATGAGCAGTTCTTC. The encoded protein is CASSLTELAGYNEQFF.

This chain uses TRBV14 with TRBJ2-7; 10 bases match TRBD1. The CDR3 spans 17 residues. Looked up from germline, CDR1 is SGHDN and CDR2 is FVKESK. V lost 4 bases to trimming and J lost 4 bases; unmatched junction nucleotides: 13. The CDR3 DNA is TGTGCCAGCAGCCCCATTCCGGGACAGGGGATGTCGTACGAGCAGTACTTC. It translates to CASSPIPGQGMSYEQYF.

This clone appeared once. The chain links TRBV9 to TRBJ1-6; D perhaps matches TRBD1 (5 bases). There are 15 residues in the CDR3. Germline V gives CDR1 SGDLS, CDR2 YYNGEE. Deletions cut 0 bases from V and 5 bases from J, with 9 bases between. CDR3 DNA: TGTGCCAGCAGCGTAGCTCTAGGGGATAATTCACCCCTCCACTTT. Its protein product is CASSVALGDNSPLHF.

V is TRBV7-3 and J is TRBJ1-4; unclear D gene. The V gene's germline CDR1 is SGHTA and CDR2 FQGTGA. Trimming left V 6 bases short and J 7 bases short, with 9 bases between. The CDR3 covers 12 residues. The CDR3 reads CASRQGSEKLFF. DNA for the CDR3: TGTGCCAGCAGACAAGGGAGTGAAAAACTGTTTTTT. Complete variable domain (other parts from reference TRBV7-3 and TRBJ1-4): GAGVSQTPSNKVTEKGKYVELRCDPISGHTALYWYRQSLGQGPEFLIYFQGTGAADDSGLPNDRFFAVRPEGSVSTLKIQRTERGDSAVYLCASRQGSEKLFFGSGTQLSVL.

The gene calls are TRBV18 and TRBJ1-2; 7 bases match TRBD1. This CDR3 is built from 14 residues. V was clipped by 5 bases and J by 2 bases; unmatched bases: 5. Germline V gene data show CDR1 as KGHSH and CDR2 as LQKENI. CDR3 sequence: CASSIQGRNYGYTF. The CDR3 DNA reads as TGTGCCAGCTCAATACAGGGGCGCAACTATGGCTACACCTTC. Full variable domain (missing parts from reference TRBV18 and TRBJ1-2): NAGVMQNPRHLVRRRGQEARLRCSPMKGHSHVYWYRQLPEEGLKFMVYLQKENIIDESGMPKERFSAEFPKEGPSILRIQQVVRGDSAAYFCASSIQGRNYGYTFGSGTRLTVV.

V gene TRBV5-1 combines with J gene TRBJ2-3; D may be TRBD2 (6 bases). V lost 0 bases and J lost 4, with 9 bases in between. CDR3 length: 14 residues. Germline CDR1 and CDR2: SGHRS and YFSETQ. The DNA of the CDR3 is TGCGCCAGCAGCTTGGTTGGGGAGGCAGATACGCAGTATTTT. As protein: CASSLVGEADTQYF.